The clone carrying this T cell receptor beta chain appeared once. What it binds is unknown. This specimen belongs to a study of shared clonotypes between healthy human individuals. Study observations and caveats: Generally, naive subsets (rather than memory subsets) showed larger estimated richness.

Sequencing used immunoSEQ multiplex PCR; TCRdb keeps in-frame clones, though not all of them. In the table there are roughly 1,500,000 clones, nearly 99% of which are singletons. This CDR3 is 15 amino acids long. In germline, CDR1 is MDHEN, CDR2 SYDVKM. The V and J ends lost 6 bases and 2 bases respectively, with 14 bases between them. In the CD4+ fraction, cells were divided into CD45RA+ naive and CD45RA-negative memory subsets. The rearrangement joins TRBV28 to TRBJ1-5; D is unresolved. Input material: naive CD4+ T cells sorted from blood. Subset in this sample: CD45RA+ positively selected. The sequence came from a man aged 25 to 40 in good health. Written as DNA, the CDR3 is TGTGCCAGCAGCCCAGAGGGTATTGGCAATCAGCCCCAGCATTTT. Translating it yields CASSPEGIGNQPQHF.